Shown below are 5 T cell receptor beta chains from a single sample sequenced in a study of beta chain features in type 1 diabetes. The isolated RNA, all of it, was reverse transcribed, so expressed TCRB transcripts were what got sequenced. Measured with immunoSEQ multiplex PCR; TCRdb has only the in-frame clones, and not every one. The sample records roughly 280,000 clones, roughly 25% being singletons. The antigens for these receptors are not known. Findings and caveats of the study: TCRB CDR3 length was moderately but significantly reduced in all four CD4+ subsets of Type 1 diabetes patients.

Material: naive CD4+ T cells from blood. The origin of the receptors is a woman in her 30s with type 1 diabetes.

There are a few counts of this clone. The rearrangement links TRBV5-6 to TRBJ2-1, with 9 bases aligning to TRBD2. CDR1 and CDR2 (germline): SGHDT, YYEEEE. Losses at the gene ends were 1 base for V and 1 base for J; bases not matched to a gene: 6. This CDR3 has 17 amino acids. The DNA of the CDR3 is TGTGCCAGCAGCTTGAGTAGCGGGAGCTTATCCTACAATGAGCAGTTCTTC. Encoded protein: CASSLSSGSLSYNEQFF.

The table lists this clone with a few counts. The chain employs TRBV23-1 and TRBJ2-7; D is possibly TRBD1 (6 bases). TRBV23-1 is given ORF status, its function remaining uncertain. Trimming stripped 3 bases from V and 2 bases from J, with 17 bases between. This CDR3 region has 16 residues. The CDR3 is CASSQASRGCPYEQYF. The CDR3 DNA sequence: TGCGCCAGCAGTCAGGCCTCTAGGGGGTGCCCCTACGAGCAGTACTTC.

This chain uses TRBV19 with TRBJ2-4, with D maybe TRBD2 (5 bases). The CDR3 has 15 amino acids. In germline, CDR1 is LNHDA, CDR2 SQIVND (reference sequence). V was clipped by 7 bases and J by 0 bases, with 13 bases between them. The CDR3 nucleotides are TGTGCCAGTACCAGAAACGGACTAGCCAAAAACATTCAGTACTTC. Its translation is CASTRNGLAKNIQYF.

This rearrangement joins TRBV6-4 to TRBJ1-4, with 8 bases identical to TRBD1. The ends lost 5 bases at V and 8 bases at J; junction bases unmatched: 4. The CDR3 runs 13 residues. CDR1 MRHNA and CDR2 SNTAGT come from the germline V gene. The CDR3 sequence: CASSTGQGEKLFF. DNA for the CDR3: TGTGCCAGCAGTACCGGACAGGGAGAAAAACTGTTTTTT.

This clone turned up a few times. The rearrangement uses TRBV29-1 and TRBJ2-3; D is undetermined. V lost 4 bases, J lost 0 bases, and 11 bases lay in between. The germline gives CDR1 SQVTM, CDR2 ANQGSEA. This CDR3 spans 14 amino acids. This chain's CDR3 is CSVVRRPSTDTQYF. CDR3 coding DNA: TGCAGCGTTGTGAGGAGACCTAGCACAGATACGCAGTATTTT.